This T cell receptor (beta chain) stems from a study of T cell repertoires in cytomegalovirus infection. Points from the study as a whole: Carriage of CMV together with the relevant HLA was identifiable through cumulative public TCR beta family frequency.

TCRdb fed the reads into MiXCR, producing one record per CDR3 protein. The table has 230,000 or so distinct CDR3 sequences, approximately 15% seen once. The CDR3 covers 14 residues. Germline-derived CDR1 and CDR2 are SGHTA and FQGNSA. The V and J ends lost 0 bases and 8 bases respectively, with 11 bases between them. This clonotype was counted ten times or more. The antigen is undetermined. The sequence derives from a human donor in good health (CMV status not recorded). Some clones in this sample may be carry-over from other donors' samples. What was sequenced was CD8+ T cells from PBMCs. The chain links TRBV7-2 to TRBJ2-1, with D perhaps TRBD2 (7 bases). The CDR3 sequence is CASSLAGGPDEQFF. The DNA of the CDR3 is TGTGCCAGCAGCTTAGCGGGGGGGCCGGATGAGCAGTTCTTC.